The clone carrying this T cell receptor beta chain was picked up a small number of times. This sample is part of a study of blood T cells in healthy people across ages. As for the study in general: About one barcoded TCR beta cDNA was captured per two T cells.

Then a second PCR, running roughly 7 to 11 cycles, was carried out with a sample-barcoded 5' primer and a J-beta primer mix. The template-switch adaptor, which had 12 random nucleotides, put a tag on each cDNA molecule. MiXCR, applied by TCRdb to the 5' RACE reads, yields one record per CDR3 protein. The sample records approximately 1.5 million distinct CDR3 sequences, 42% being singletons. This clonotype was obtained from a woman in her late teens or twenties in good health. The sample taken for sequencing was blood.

CDR3 nucleotides: TGTGCCAGCAGACTGACAGGGACCGGGGAGCTGTTTTTT. Its protein is CASRLTGTGELFF. The rearrangement links TRBV12-3 or TRBV12-4 to TRBJ2-2, with 7 nucleotides matching TRBD1. This CDR3 contains 13 residues. V trimming: 6 bases; J trimming: 5 bases; junction bases outside the gene matches: 3.